This section outlines one TCR beta chain sequence together with its context. Its antigen is unidentified. Profiling relied on immunoSEQ multiplex PCR, and the TCRdb table lists in-frame clones only, not all of them. The data show about 29,000 clones, approximately 88% seen once. CDR3 length equals 16 residues. V was pared by 4 bases and J by 7 bases, with 23 bases between. Germline CDR1 and CDR2: SGDLS and YYNGEE. The data are from a study of T cells in localized non-small cell lung cancer. Findings of the study overall: Uninvolved neighboring lung showed the greatest T cell clonality, exceeding tumor. Prolonged overall survival went with higher T cell density in the blood. Sequencing covered just one tumor region, so heterogeneity cannot be ruled out.

Here the sequenced sample was peripheral blood, taken before any cancer treatment. The V and J genes are TRBV9 and TRBJ2-5; D is possibly TRBD2 (6 bases). This sequence originates from a male donor aged 60 or over with stage I lung adenocarcinoma. DNA for the CDR3: TGTGCCAGCAGCCCCCCCGAAGGGCGGGGCCAGGGGACCCAGTACTTC. Residues: CASSPPEGRGQGTQYF.